This record concerns one TCR beta chain sequence. These data originate in a study of blood T cell repertoires in COVID-19. Study information: PBMCs, B-cell-depleted T cells, or T cells were the source of the cDNA or gDNA that made up the material.

J was trimmed by 9 bases and V by 1 base; bases with no gene match: 8. CDR3 length: 14 residues. CDR1 is SGHRS, CDR2 YFSETQ, per germline. Source study methods: Estimation of nucleated cell counts relied on the amplification of reference gene primers. The protocol was immunoSEQ multiplex PCR, while the TCRdb copy is restricted to in-frame clones and leaves out a portion. V and J calls and clone size are copied from that table; D and trimming were computed from the DNA. The table has around 200,000 clones, roughly 80% seen once; the top ten hold around 5%. Sequencing used peripheral blood. The chain links TRBV5-1 to TRBJ2-7; 9 nucleotides line up with TRBD1. The TCR sequence derives from a human donor in a cohort sampled during active COVID-19. The CDR3 sequence: CASSLSQGADGQYF. CDR3 bases: TGCGCCAGCAGCTTGTCACAGGGGGCGGATGGGCAGTACTTC.